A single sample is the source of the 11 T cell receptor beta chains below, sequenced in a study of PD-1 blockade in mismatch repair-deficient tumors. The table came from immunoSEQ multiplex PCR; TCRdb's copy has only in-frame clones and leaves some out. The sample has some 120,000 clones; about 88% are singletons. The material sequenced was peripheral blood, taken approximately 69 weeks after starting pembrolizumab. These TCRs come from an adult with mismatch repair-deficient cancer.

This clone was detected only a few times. This CDR3 is CASSLLNYEQYF. The CDR3 DNA reads TGTGCCAGCAGTTTGCTGAACTACGAGCAGTACTTC. The chain employs TRBV28 and TRBJ2-7; D is unclear. The CDR3 runs 12 residues. Trimming removed 3 bases at V and 3 bases at J, with 6 bases between. The germline gives CDR1 MDHEN, CDR2 SYDVKM.

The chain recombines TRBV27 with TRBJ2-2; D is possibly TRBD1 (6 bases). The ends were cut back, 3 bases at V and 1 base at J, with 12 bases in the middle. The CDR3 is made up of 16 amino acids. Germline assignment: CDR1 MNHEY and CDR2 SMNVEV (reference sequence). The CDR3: CASSFLKTGNTGELFF. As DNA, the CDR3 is TGTGCCAGCAGTTTTCTGAAGACAGGGAACACCGGGGAGCTGTTTTTT.

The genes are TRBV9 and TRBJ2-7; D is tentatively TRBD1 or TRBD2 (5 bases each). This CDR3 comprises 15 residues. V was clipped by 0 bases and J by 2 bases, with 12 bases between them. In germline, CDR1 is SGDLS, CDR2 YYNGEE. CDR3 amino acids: CASSVAWDGTYEQYF. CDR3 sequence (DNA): TGTGCCAGCAGCGTAGCTTGGGACGGGACCTACGAGCAGTACTTC. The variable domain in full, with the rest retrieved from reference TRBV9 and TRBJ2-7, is DSGVTQTPKHLITATGQRVTLRCSPRSGDLSVYWYQQSLDQGLQFLIQYYNGEERAKGNILERFSAQQFPDLHSELNLSSLELGDSALYFCASSVAWDGTYEQYFGPGTRLTVT.

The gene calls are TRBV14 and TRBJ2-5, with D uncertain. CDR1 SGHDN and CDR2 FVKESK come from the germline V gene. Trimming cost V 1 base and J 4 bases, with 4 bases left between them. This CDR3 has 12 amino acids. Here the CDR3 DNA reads TGTGCCAGCAGCCAAGTAGGAGAGACCCAGTACTTC. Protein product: CASSQVGETQYF. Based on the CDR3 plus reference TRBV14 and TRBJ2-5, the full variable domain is EAGVTQFPSHSVIEKGQTVTLRCDPISGHDNLYWYRRVMGKEIKFLLHFVKESKQDESGMPNNRFLAERTGGTYSTLKVQPAELEDSGVYFCASSQVGETQYFGPGTRLLVL.

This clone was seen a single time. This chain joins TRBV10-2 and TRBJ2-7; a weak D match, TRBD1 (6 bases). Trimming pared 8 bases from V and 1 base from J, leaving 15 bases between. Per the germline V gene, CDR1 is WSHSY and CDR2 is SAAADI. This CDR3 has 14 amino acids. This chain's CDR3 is CASGDTGFSYEQYF. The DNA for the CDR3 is TGCGCCAGCGGGGACACGGGGTTTTCCTACGAGCAGTACTTC.

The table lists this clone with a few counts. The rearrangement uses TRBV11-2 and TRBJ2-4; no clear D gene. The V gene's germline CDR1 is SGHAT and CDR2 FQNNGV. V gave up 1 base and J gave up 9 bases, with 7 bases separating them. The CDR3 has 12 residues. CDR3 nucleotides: TGTGCCAGCAGCTTAGGCTGGGGCATTCAGTACTTC. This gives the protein CASSLGWGIQYF. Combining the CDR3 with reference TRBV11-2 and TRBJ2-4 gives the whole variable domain EAGVAQSPRYKIIEKRQSVAFWCNPISGHATLYWYQQILGQGPKLLIQFQNNGVVDDSQLPKDRFSAERLKGVDSTLKIQPAKLEDSAVYLCASSLGWGIQYFGAGTRLSVL.

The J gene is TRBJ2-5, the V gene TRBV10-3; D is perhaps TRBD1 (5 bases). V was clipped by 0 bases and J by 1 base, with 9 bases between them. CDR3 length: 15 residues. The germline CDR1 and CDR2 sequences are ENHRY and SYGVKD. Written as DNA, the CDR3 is TGTGCCATCAGTGAGTCAGGGGATGCCCAAGAGACCCAGTACTTC. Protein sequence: CAISESGDAQETQYF.

The DNA for the CDR3 is TGTGCCAGCAGCAAGACCGGGACAAACAACTACGAGCAGTACTTC. Translation: CASSKTGTNNYEQYF. The chain couples TRBV10-3 to TRBJ2-7, with a weak D call TRBD1 (6 bases). V was clipped by 10 bases and J by 3 bases, with 22 bases between them. Germline CDR1 and CDR2: ENHRY and SYGVKD. CDR3 length equals 15 residues.

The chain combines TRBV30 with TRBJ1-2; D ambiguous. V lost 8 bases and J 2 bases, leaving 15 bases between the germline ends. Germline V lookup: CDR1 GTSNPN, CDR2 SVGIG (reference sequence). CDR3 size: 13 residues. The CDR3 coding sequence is TGTGCCGGAAAAATTGACTACAACTATGGCTACACCTTC. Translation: CAGKIDYNYGYTF.

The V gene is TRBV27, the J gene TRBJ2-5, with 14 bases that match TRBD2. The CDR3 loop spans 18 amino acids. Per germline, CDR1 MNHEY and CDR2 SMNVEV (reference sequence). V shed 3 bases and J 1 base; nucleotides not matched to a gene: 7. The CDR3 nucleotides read TGTGCCAGCAGTTTCCTACCCGGGACTAGCGGGAGCCAAGAGACCCAGTACTTC. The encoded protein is CASSFLPGTSGSQETQYF.

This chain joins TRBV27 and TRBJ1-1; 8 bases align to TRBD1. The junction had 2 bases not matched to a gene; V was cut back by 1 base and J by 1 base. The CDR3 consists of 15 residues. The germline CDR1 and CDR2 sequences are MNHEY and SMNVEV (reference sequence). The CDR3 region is CASSLFQGANTEAFF. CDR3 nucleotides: TGTGCCAGCAGTTTATTTCAGGGGGCGAACACTGAAGCTTTCTTT.